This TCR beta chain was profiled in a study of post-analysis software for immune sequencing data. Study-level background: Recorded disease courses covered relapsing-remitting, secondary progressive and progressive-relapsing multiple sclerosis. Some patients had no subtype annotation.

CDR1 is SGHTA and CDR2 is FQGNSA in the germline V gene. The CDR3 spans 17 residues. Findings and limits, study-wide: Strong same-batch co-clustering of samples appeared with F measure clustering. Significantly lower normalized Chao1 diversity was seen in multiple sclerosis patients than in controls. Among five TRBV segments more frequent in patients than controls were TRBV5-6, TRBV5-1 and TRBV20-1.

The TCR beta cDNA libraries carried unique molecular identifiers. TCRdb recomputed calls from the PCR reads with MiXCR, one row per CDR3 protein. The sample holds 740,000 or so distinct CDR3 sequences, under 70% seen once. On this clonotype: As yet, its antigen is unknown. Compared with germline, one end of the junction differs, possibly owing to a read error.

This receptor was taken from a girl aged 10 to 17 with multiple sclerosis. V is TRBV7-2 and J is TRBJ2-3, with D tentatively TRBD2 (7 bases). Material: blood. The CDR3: CAGRPPRGSGSTDTQYF. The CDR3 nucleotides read TGTGCCGGCAGGCCGCCCAGGGGTAGCGGGAGCACAGATACGCAGTATTTT.